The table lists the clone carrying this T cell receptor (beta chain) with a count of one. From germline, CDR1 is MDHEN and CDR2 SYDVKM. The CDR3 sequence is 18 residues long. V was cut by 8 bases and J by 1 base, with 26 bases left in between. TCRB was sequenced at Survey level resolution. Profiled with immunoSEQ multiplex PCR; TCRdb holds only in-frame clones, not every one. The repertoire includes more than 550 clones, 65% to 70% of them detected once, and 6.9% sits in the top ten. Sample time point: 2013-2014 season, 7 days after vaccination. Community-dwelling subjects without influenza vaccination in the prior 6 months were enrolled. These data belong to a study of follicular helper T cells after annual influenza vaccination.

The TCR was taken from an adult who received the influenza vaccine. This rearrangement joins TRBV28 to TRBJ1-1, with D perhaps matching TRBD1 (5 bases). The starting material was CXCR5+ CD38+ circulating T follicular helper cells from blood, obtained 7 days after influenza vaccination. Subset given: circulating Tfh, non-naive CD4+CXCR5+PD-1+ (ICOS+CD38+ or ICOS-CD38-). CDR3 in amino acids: CASSSVGFNRGSNTEAFF. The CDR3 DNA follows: TGTGCCAGCTCCTCTGTGGGGTTCAACCGGGGGTCGAACACTGAAGCTTTCTTT.